This T cell receptor (beta chain) was observed in a study of Ad26.COV2.S vaccination and SARS-CoV-2 variants. The overall study: Donor was in the COV1001 Ad26.COV2.S trial arm. Intramuscular Ad26.COV2.S doses were given once or twice, 56 days apart. Study-level points and caveats: For non-spike TCRs, breadth in vaccine recipients resembled that in placebo recipients.

Treatment noted: some 20 received Ad26.COV2.S at low or high dose, single or two shots; about 5 received placebo; per-sample allocation not given. The samples date from day 63 after the first vaccine or placebo injection. Donation came from an adult in Boston who was aged 18-55 years. The CDR3 consists of 14 residues. The germline gives CDR1 SNHLY, CDR2 FYNNEI. Trimming removed 9 bases from V and 1 base from J; junction bases left unmatched: 5. Using immunoSEQ multiplex PCR, the repertoire was profiled, and TCRdb retains in-frame clones only, with some absent. Seen here are about 350,000 clones, 70% to 90% observed once, and the top ten hold less than 4%. Concerning this clone: Its cognate antigen is unknown.

The receptor was derived from a person aged 18-60 years who received the Ad26.COV2.S COVID-19 vaccine or a placebo. The starting material was peripheral blood, obtained in a trial of Ad26.COV2.S vaccine versus placebo. V is TRBV2 and J is TRBJ2-3; 9 nucleotides agree with TRBD2. The CDR3 DNA follows: TGTGCCAGAGGGAGCGGGGGGCGCACAGATACGCAGTATTTT. It translates to CARGSGGRTDTQYF.